This TCR beta chain was recovered during a study of cytomegalovirus exposure and HLA in healthy donors. Study context: In a previous analysis, approximately 110 million unique TCR beta sequences were found from some 180 million T cells. Study outcomes and limitations: What a later analysis showed was that several of the most significant clusters appeared linked to common viral pathogens. Later analysis suggested most CMV-associated TCR beta chains were HLA-restricted. The authors later linked a missense DCLRE1C variant to TCR beta V- and J-gene trimming.

This PCR relied on a set of 60 Vbeta primers and 13 Jbeta primers. The repertoire was sequenced with immunoSEQ multiplex PCR; TCRdb's copy has only in-frame clones and lacks some. Among 160,000 or so clones, around 64% were seen once, and the ten largest hold 2.8%. Deletions cut 2 bases from V and 3 bases from J, with 11 bases between. CDR1 is SGDLS, CDR2 YYNGEE, per germline. This CDR3 region has 14 residues. In the case of this clone: Antigen specificity is unknown.

The sequence was obtained from a woman younger than 45 in good health and CMV-seronegative. The J gene is TRBJ1-1, the V gene TRBV9, with D hard to call. Sample: PBMCs. CDR3 coding DNA: TGTGCCAGCAGCGTGCATGACACGTACACTGAAGCTTTCTTT. Its translation: CASSVHDTYTEAFF.